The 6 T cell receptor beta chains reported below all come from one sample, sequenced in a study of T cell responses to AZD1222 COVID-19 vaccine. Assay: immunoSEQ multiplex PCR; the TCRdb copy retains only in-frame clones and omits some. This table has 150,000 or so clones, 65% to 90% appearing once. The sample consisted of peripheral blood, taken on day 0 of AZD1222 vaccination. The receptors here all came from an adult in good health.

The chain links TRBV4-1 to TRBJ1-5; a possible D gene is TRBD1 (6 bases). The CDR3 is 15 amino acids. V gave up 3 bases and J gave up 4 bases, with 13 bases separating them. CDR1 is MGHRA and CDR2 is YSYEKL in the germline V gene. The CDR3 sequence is CASSHPTGKNQPQHF. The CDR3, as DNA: TGCGCCAGCAGCCACCCCACAGGGAAGAATCAGCCCCAGCATTTT.

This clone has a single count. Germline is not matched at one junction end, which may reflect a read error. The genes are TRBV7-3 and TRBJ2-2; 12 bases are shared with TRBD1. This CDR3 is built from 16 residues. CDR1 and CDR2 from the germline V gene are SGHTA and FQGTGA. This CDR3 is CASSQGQGANTGELFF. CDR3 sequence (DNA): TGTGCCAGCAGCCAGGGACAGGGGGCGAATACCGGGGAGCTGTTTTTT.

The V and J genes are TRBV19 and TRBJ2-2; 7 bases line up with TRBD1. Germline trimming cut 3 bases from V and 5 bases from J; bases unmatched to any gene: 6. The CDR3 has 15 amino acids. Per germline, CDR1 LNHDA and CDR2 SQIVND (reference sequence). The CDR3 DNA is TGTGCCAGTAGTATGACAGGGCTTGTTACCGGGGAGCTGTTTTTT. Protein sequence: CASSMTGLVTGELFF.

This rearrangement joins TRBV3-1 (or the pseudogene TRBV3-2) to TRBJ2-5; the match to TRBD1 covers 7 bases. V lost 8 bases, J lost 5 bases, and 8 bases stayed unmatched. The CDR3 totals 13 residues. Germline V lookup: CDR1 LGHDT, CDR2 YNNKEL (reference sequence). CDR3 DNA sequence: TGTGCCAGCCATAGTACAGGGGACGAGACCCAGTACTTC. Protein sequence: CASHSTGDETQYF.

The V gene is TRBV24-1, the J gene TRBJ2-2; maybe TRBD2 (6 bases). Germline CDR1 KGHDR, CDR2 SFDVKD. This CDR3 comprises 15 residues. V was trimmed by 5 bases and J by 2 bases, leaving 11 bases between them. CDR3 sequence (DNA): TGTGCCACCAGTGCGCGGAGGGATAACACCGGGGAGCTGTTTTTT. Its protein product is CATSARRDNTGELFF.

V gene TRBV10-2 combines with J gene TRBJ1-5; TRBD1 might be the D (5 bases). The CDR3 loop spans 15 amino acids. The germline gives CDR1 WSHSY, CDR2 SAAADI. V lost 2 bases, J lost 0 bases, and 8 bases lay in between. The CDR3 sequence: CASSEGQGSNQPQHF. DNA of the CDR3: TGCGCCAGCAGTGAGGGGCAGGGTAGCAATCAGCCCCAGCATTTT.